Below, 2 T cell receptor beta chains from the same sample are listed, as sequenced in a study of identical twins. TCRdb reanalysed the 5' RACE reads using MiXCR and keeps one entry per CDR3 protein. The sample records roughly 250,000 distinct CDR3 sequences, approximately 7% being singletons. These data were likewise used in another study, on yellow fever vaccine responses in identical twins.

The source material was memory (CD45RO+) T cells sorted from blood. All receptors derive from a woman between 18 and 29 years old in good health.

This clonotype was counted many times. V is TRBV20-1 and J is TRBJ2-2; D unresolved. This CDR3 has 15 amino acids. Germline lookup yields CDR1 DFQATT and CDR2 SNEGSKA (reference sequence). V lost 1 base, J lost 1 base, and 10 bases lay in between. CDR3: CSARAGLVNTGELFF. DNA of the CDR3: TGCAGTGCTAGAGCTGGGCTAGTGAACACCGGGGAGCTGTTTTTT.

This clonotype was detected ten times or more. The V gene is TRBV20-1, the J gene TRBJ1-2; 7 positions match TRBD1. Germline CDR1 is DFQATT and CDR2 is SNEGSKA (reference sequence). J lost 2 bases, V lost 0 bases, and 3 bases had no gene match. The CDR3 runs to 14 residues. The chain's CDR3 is CSARDPGQNYGYTF. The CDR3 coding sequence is TGCAGTGCTAGAGACCCGGGACAGAACTATGGCTACACCTTC.